This is a list of T cell receptor beta chains from one sample in a study of blood T cell repertoires in COVID-19. Clones were read by immunoSEQ multiplex PCR, and TCRdb kept only the in-frame ones, dropping some. The data hold 310,000 or so clones, with 85% to 90% observed a single time. Sequenced: peripheral blood. The source of these receptors is a woman in her twenties or thirties with COVID-19, enrolled during active disease. Both conserved end residues are part of each CDR3. D genes are given only for firm matches. Rows may omit the clone size; those that give it use once, few, many or a size class.

clone size	V gene	J gene	D gene	CDR3 protein	CDR3 DNA
NA	TRBV7-8	TRBJ2-7	NA	CASSLMGLENEQYF	TGTGCCAGCAGCTTAATGGGGCTTGAAAACGAGCAGTACTTC
NA	TRBV30	TRBJ2-7	TRBD1	CARNGGQGRGTYF	TGTGCCCGAAACGGGGGACAGGGCCGGGGAACGTACTTC
NA	TRBV7-9	TRBJ2-1	TRBD2	CASSRLGGDNEQFF	TGTGCCAGCAGCCGCTTGGGGGGGGACAATGAGCAGTTCTTC
NA	TRBV5-4	TRBJ1-3	NA	CASSLGQNSGNTIYF	TGTGCCAGCAGCTTGGGACAAAACTCTGGAAACACCATATATTTT
NA	TRBV30	TRBJ1-2	TRBD1	CAWGTGGASYYGYTF	TGTGCCTGGGGGACAGGGGGCGCGTCATACTATGGCTACACCTTC
NA	TRBV12-5	TRBJ1-5	NA	CASAGPGGGKPQHF	TGTGCTAGTGCCGGCCCGGGGGGTGGGAAGCCCCAGCATTTT
NA	TRBV11-2	TRBJ2-5	NA	CASSAAGLQETQYF	TGTGCCAGCAGCGCCGCGGGATTACAAGAGACCCAGTACTTC
few	TRBV28	TRBJ2-7	NA	CASSLSTVYEQYF	TGTGCCAGCAGTTTATCGACAGTTTACGAGCAGTACTTC
NA	TRBV12-3/TRBV12-4	TRBJ1-5	NA	CASSLTVGQPQHF	TGTGCCAGCAGTTTGACAGTGGGTCAGCCCCAGCATTTT
NA	TRBV29-1	TRBJ1-2	NA	CSVGGASLNGYTF	TGCAGCGTAGGGGGGGCGTCTCTGAATGGCTACACCTTC
NA	TRBV30	TRBJ1-2	NA	CAWSPNGGGHGYTF	TGTGCCTGGAGTCCAAATGGGGGAGGACATGGCTACACCTTC
NA	TRBV30	TRBJ2-7	NA	CAWSVRRASGLSYEQYF	TGTGCCTGGAGTGTCCGCAGGGCGTCAGGGCTCTCCTACGAGCAGTACTTC
NA	TRBV5-5	TRBJ2-1	NA	CASSRTLQGPNEQFF	TGTGCCAGCAGCCGGACCCTACAGGGCCCTAATGAGCAGTTCTTC